The clone carrying this T cell receptor (beta chain) was counted at least ten times. TCRdb re-analysed the RT-PCR reads in MiXCR, keeping a single row per CDR3 protein. The table shows some 520,000 distinct CDR3 sequences, with 16% occurring only once. The data are from a study of response to subunit inactivated influenza vaccine. This TCR was sampled from a man aged 50 to 69 who received an inactivated influenza vaccine. The sequences come from CD4+ T cells sorted from PBMCs, collected 23 months after vaccination.

This chain's CDR3 is CASSQDTGRNTGELFF. Here the CDR3 DNA reads TGCGCCAGCAGCCAAGACACAGGGAGGAACACCGGGGAGCTGTTTTTT. The rearrangement joins TRBV4-3 to TRBJ2-2, with a weak D call TRBD1 (6 bases). Germline V lookup: CDR1 LGHNA, CDR2 YSLEER. Trimming took off 0 bases at V and 1 base at J, with 9 bases between the two ends. CDR3 size: 16 residues.